This T cell receptor beta chain was identified in a study of T cells in Graves' hyperthyroidism and ophthalmopathy. Study at large: The authors collected peripheral blood at initial diagnosis, before any treatment.

In the case of this clonotype: The antigen is not known.

Study-level findings and limits: Ophthalmopathy was told apart from stable hyperthyroidism by a 13 V-J model. Blood also held most thyroid clonotypes expanded beyond 0.001.

Amplification of TCR beta CDR3 regions used RNA as the template. TCR CDR3 regions were first amplified by RT-PCR with HTBI primers. TCRdb reprocessed the multiplex PCR reads with MiXCR, giving one entry per CDR3 protein. The sample consists of around 800,000 distinct CDR3 sequences, 38% of them appearing once. Fresh 10 ml peripheral blood yielded PBMCs. The sample taken for sequencing was blood. This receptor was taken from a man between 18 and 35 years old with Graves' hyperthyroidism.

Here the CDR3 reads CSVEWDSPGETQYF. In DNA form, the CDR3 reads TGCAGCGTTGAATGGGACTCCCCGGGGGAGACCCAGTACTTC. The chain combines TRBV29-1 with TRBJ2-5, with D possibly TRBD2 on 6 matching bases. Germline V CDR1 and CDR2: SQVTM, ANQGSEA. The CDR3 spans 14 residues. Trimming cost V 2 bases and J 5 bases, with 15 bases left between them.